The 24 T cell receptor beta chains listed next were all sequenced from one sample in a study of cytomegalovirus exposure and HLA in healthy donors. A multiplex PCR was run with 60 Vbeta primers and 13 Jbeta primers. Method: immunoSEQ multiplex PCR; TCRdb's copy keeps in-frame clones and lacks some. Here the sample spans 150,000 to 200,000 clones, roughly 87% being singletons. The sequenced sample consisted of PBMCs. These receptors all stem from a girl under three years old in good health and CMV-seronegative.

The chain joins TRBV6-6 to TRBJ2-7; tentative D call: TRBD2 (6 bases). Trimming stripped 2 bases from V and 3 bases from J, with 11 bases between. Per germline, CDR1 MNHNY and CDR2 SVGAGI (reference sequence). The CDR3 length is 14 residues. In DNA form, the CDR3 reads TGTGCCAGCAGTTACCGGGAGTTACACTACGAGCAGTACTTC. Translation: CASSYRELHYEQYF.

The rearrangement links TRBV5-4 to TRBJ1-1; D is unclear. Germline values: CDR1 SGHNT, CDR2 YYREEE (reference sequence). The CDR3 sequence is 13 residues long. The V and J ends lost 2 bases and 5 bases respectively, with 10 bases between them. CDR3 sequence: CASSFSRRTEAFF. For the CDR3, the DNA is TGTGCCAGCAGCTTCTCGAGGAGGACTGAAGCTTTCTTT. Based on the CDR3 plus reference TRBV5-4 and TRBJ1-1, the full variable domain is ETGVTQSPTHLIKTRGQQVTLRCSSQSGHNTVSWYQQALGQGPQFIFQYYREEENGRGNFPPRFSGLQFPNYSSELNVNALELDDSALYLCASSFSRRTEAFFGQGTRLTVV.

This clone has just one count. The V gene is TRBV11-2, the J gene TRBJ2-1; possible D gene TRBD2, 6 bases. Germline lookup yields CDR1 SGHAT and CDR2 FQNNGV. Trimming took off 4 bases at V and 6 bases at J, with 10 bases between the two ends. The CDR3 spans 13 residues. In DNA, the CDR3 is TGTGCCAGCAGCTCGGGACTCCGCAATGAGCAGTTCTTC. Translating it yields CASSSGLRNEQFF.

With respect to this clone: Germline and junction disagree at one end, which may indicate a read error. The V gene is TRBV7-9, the J gene TRBJ1-6, with D perhaps matching TRBD1 (5 bases). The CDR3 consists of 12 residues. CDR1 and CDR2 (germline): SEHNR, FQNEAQ (reference sequence). The CDR3 protein is CSSSPGDSPLHF. The CDR3 DNA sequence: TGTTCCAGCAGCCCGGGGGATTCACCCCTCCACTTT. Combining the CDR3 with reference TRBV7-9 and TRBJ1-6 gives the whole variable domain DTGVSQNPRHKITKRGQNVTFRCDPISEHNRLYWYRQTLGQGPEFLTYFQNEAQLEKSRLLSDRFSAERPKGSFSTLEIQRTEQGDSAMYLCSSSPGDSPLHFGNGTRLTVT.

The chain combines TRBV19 with TRBJ2-4; TRBD1 matches at 10 bases. Losses at the gene ends were 3 bases for V and 9 bases for J; bases not matched to a gene: 14. The CDR3 length is 17 residues. The germline V gene has CDR1 LNHDA and CDR2 SQIVND (reference sequence). The CDR3 spells CASSIFSGQGHDGIQYF. DNA for the CDR3: TGTGCCAGTAGTATTTTTTCGGGACAGGGGCATGATGGCATTCAGTACTTC.

The chain is built from TRBV7-2 and TRBJ1-1; D is possibly TRBD1 (5 bases). V lost 3 bases and J lost 1, with 6 bases in between. The CDR3 runs 13 residues. CDR1 is SGHTA and CDR2 is FQGNSA in the germline V gene. The CDR3 DNA reads as TGTGCCAGCAGCTTTCAGGGGAACACTGAAGCTTTCTTT. Encoded protein: CASSFQGNTEAFF.

The gene calls are TRBV5-1 and TRBJ2-2; D ambiguous. The CDR3 length is 15 residues. CDR1 SGHRS and CDR2 YFSETQ come from the germline V gene. Trimming cost V 0 bases and J 1 base, with 7 bases left between them. The CDR3 DNA sequence: TGCGCCAGCAGCTTGGGTCAGGAGAACACCGGGGAGCTGTTTTTT. Translated, it gives CASSLGQENTGELFF.

In the case of this clone: Different DNA sequences within this sample yield the same CDR3. The genes are TRBV11-3 and TRBJ2-5, with D unclear. With 1 base removed from V and 5 bases from J, the gap between germline ends came to 8 bases. The germline CDR1 and CDR2 sequences are SGHNT and YENEEA. The CDR3 loop spans 13 amino acids. DNA of the CDR3: TGTGCCAGCAGCTTAGGCCCGAGGGAGACCCAGTACTTC. It yields the protein CASSLGPRETQYF.

The CDR3 spells CASSIWQGRNQPQHF. As DNA, the CDR3 is TGTGCCAGTAGTATTTGGCAGGGTCGCAATCAGCCCCAGCATTTT. This chain uses TRBV19 with TRBJ1-5; a possible D gene is TRBD1 (5 bases). Germline V CDR1 and CDR2: LNHDA, SQIVND (reference sequence). CDR3 size: 15 residues. V lost 3 bases, J lost 2 bases, and 11 bases lay in between.

The chain employs TRBV27 and TRBJ2-7, with a tentative D call TRBD1 (6 bases). The CDR3 has 16 residues. Germline CDR1 reads MNHEY; CDR2 reads SMNVEV (reference sequence). The V and J ends lost 6 bases and 0 bases respectively, with 18 bases between them. The CDR3 reads CASSFKLQGYSYEQYF. The CDR3 bases are TGTGCCAGCAGCTTTAAACTACAGGGTTACTCCTACGAGCAGTACTTC.

This clone has only one observation. In nucleotides, the CDR3 is TGCGCCAGCAGCCGAACGGCGATATACAGGGGGGTGGATGAGCAGTTCTTC. It translates to CASSRTAIYRGVDEQFF. The J gene is TRBJ2-1, the V gene TRBV4-1; 8 nucleotides agree with TRBD1. The trim removed 4 bases at V and 8 bases at J, leaving 16 bases unmatched. Germline assignment: CDR1 MGHRA and CDR2 YSYEKL. The CDR3 has 17 amino acids.

This sequence joins TRBV11-2 and TRBJ1-1, with TRBD1 matching over 9 bases. CDR1 is SGHAT, CDR2 FQNNGV, per germline. This CDR3 contains 14 residues. CDR3 sequence reads: CAATIQGADTEAFF. In nucleotides, the CDR3 is TGTGCAGCCACAATACAGGGGGCAGACACTGAAGCTTTCTTT.

This chain uses TRBV19 with TRBJ1-5, with D maybe TRBD1 (5 bases). In germline, CDR1 is LNHDA, CDR2 SQIVND (reference sequence). The CDR3 is 13 amino acids. Trimming cost V 7 bases and J 9 bases, with 16 bases left between them. CDR3 nucleotide sequence: TGTGCCAGTATTCTAGACGGGCAGGGGCCCCAGCATTTT. Translating gives CASILDGQGPQHF.

This rearrangement joins TRBV4-2 to TRBJ2-3, with 7 positions matching TRBD1. The CDR3 runs 17 residues. V lost 3 bases, J lost 1 base, and 10 bases stayed unmatched. The germline CDR1 and CDR2 sequences are LGHNA and YNFKEQ. The CDR3 sequence: CASSHRQGRVGTDTQYF. CDR3 DNA: TGTGCCAGCAGCCATCGACAGGGTAGGGTGGGCACAGATACGCAGTATTTT.

V and J are TRBV5-1 and TRBJ2-7; 7 bases align to TRBD2. Germline V CDR1 and CDR2: SGHRS, YFSETQ. The CDR3 is made up of 16 amino acids. V lost 0 bases and J lost 4; bases outside the gene matches: 10. CDR3 sequence (DNA): TGCGCCAGCAGCTTGGCACGCGGGAGTGAGGGATACGAGCAGTACTTC. As protein: CASSLARGSEGYEQYF.

The V call is TRBV29-1, the J call TRBJ2-7; 9 bases map to TRBD2. Unmatched junction bases numbered 18, after V lost 5 bases and J lost 7 bases. CDR3 length: 16 residues. CDR1 and CDR2 from the germline V gene are SQVTM and ANQGSEA. As DNA, the CDR3 is TGCAGCGTTAGGTGGCGGGAGGGCCCCATTTTAGGGGAGCAGTACTTC. Its translation is CSVRWREGPILGEQYF.

The chain uses TRBV9 and TRBJ2-2; TRBD2 matches at 7 bases. From germline, CDR1 is SGDLS and CDR2 YYNGEE. CDR3 size: 20 residues. J gave up 5 bases and V 4 bases, and 23 bases lay outside the gene matches. CDR3 protein: CASSPHLSSGGVRGTGELFF. The CDR3 region has the DNA TGTGCCAGCAGCCCTCATTTGTCTAGCGGAGGTGTGAGAGGGACCGGGGAGCTGTTTTTT.

The chain uses TRBV11-2 and TRBJ2-5, with 8 bases lining up with TRBD2. The CDR3 runs 14 residues. From germline, CDR1 is SGHAT and CDR2 FQNNGV. The V segment lost 3 bases and the J segment 5 bases; nucleotides outside the gene matches: 5. The CDR3 coding sequence is TGTGCCAGCAGCTTCGAGACGGGGGGGGAGACCCAGTACTTC. Translation gives CASSFETGGETQYF.

The V and J genes are TRBV27 and TRBJ1-1; D ambiguous. V was cut by 6 bases and J by 6 bases, with 14 bases left in between. Looked up from germline, CDR1 is MNHEY and CDR2 is SMNVEV (reference sequence). This CDR3 spans 13 amino acids. In DNA form, the CDR3 reads TGTGCCAGCAGGTTAATACCAGAAGCTGAAGCTTTCTTT. Protein: CASRLIPEAEAFF.

The gene calls are TRBV9 and TRBJ2-1; TRBD2 agrees at 11 bases. The CDR3 spans 18 residues. After removal of 5 bases from V and 5 bases from J, the junction contained 15 bases not matched to a gene. Looked up from germline, CDR1 is SGDLS and CDR2 is YYNGEE. The CDR3 DNA follows: TGTGCCAGCAGTCATTACCGAGGACTAGCGGGCGAGCACAATGAGCAGTTCTTC. Translating it yields CASSHYRGLAGEHNEQFF.

The table lists this clone with a few counts. The chain joins TRBV6-5 to TRBJ2-2; D remains ambiguous. The CDR3 has 14 amino acids. The V end lost 5 bases, the J end lost 6 bases, and 13 bases lay between the germline ends. The germline V gene encodes CDR1 MNHEY and CDR2 SVGAGI. CDR3 sequence: CASSPAGLSGELFF. The CDR3 DNA is TGTGCCAGCAGTCCGGCTGGGCTCTCCGGGGAGCTGTTTTTT.

The chain joins TRBV7-3 to TRBJ2-1; 8 bases line up with TRBD2. This CDR3 has 14 amino acids. CDR1 is SGHTA, CDR2 FQGTGA, per germline. Trimming took 4 bases from V and 5 from J; bases not matched to a gene: 4. Here the CDR3 reads CASSSLAGHNEQFF. The CDR3 nucleotides read TGTGCCAGCAGCTCCTTAGCGGGACACAATGAGCAGTTCTTC.

Details on this clone: Other DNA sequences of this sample code for an identical CDR3. V usage is TRBV5-1 and J usage is TRBJ2-7, with D possibly matching TRBD1 (6 bases). The germline V gene encodes CDR1 SGHRS and CDR2 YFSETQ. The CDR3 totals 14 residues. The V end lost 0 bases, the J end lost 1 base, and 8 bases lay between the germline ends. The CDR3 is CASSLDRVSYEQYF. In DNA form, the CDR3 reads TGCGCCAGCAGCTTGGACAGGGTATCCTACGAGCAGTACTTC.

The chain combines TRBV10-3 with TRBJ1-5; 9 bases line up with TRBD1. The CDR3 length is 15 residues. Unmatched junction bases numbered 2, after V lost 5 bases and J lost 0 bases. Germline loops: CDR1 ENHRY, CDR2 SYGVKD. CDR3 protein: CAISQDRGSNQPQHF. In DNA form, the CDR3 reads TGTGCCATCAGTCAGGACAGGGGTAGCAATCAGCCCCAGCATTTT.